The 18 T cell receptor beta chains below all came from one sample that was sequenced in a study of CD8 T cells in ankylosing spondylitis. TCRdb recomputed calls from the 5' RACE reads with MiXCR, one row per CDR3 protein. The sample has about 360,000 distinct CDR3 sequences, 20% seen once; the top ten hold about 12%. Sequenced material: blood, either unsorted or a sorted T cell fraction (not recorded which). These receptors all come from a male donor with ankylosing spondylitis or in good health (not recorded which).

The chain links TRBV10-2 to TRBJ2-7; a possible D gene is TRBD2 (6 bases). The ends were cut back, 3 bases at V and 3 bases at J, with 15 bases in the middle. Germline V gene data show CDR1 as WSHSY and CDR2 as SAAADI. This CDR3 is built from 15 residues. The CDR3 loop reads CASSEMGGQVYEQYF. The CDR3 DNA follows: TGCGCCAGCAGTGAAATGGGGGGTCAGGTCTACGAGCAGTACTTC.

This clonotype was observed a handful of times. As DNA, the CDR3 is TGTGCCAGCAGCTTAGACTATCTCCAAGAGACCCAGTACTTC. Its translation: CASSLDYLQETQYF. The chain couples TRBV7-9 to TRBJ2-5; D not certain. From germline, CDR1 is SEHNR and CDR2 FQNEAQ (reference sequence). Deletions cut 1 base from V and 1 base from J, with 7 bases between. This CDR3 region has 14 residues.

The chain has TRBV12-3 or TRBV12-4 and TRBJ1-5; tentatively, D is TRBD1 (5 bases). V lost 5 bases and J lost 11, with 7 bases in between. This CDR3 region has 10 residues. DNA for the CDR3: TGTGCCAGCAGTCGGGGGTCCCAGCATTTT. Amino acid sequence: CASSRGSQHF.

The chain is built from TRBV2 and TRBJ2-7, with TRBD2 as a possible D gene (5 bases). Germline V lookup: CDR1 SNHLY, CDR2 FYNNEI. Trimming stripped 4 bases from V and 1 base from J, with 8 bases between. This CDR3 is 13 amino acids long. The CDR3 protein is CASSVSGSYEQYF. The CDR3 DNA reads TGTGCCAGCAGTGTCAGCGGATCCTACGAGCAGTACTTC.

The rearrangement joins TRBV6-2 or TRBV6-3 to TRBJ2-7; either TRBD1 or TRBD2 may fit D (5 bases each). Deletions cut 7 bases from V and 2 bases from J, with 18 bases between. The CDR3 runs 15 residues. The germline CDR1 and CDR2 sequences are MNHEY and SVGEGT. The CDR3 sequence is CASTQERGRPYEQYF. The CDR3 DNA sequence: TGTGCCAGCACCCAGGAGAGGGGAAGGCCCTACGAGCAGTACTTC.

This clonotype was seen a handful of times. V gene TRBV10-3 combines with J gene TRBJ2-1; tentatively, D is TRBD1 (7 bases). Trimming removed 3 bases from V and 6 bases from J, with 15 bases in between. This CDR3 has 15 amino acids. Germline V gives CDR1 ENHRY, CDR2 SYGVKD. The CDR3 region is CAISEEAGGRNEQFF. The CDR3 nucleotides read TGTGCCATCAGTGAAGAGGCAGGGGGGCGCAATGAGCAGTTCTTC.

This clonotype was seen ten or more times. V gene TRBV12-3 or TRBV12-4 combines with J gene TRBJ2-5; 7 bases are shared with TRBD2. The CDR3 contains 16 residues. The trim removed 5 bases at V and 4 bases at J, leaving 13 bases unmatched. As DNA, the CDR3 is TGTGCCAGCAGTCCCCGCGGACTAGGAGGAGGAGAGACCCAGTACTTC. Its protein is CASSPRGLGGGETQYF.

The V and J genes are TRBV9 and TRBJ2-5, with D possibly TRBD1 on 6 matching bases. The CDR3 covers 14 residues. Deletions cut 2 bases from V and 2 bases from J, with 10 bases between. Germline CDR1 and CDR2: SGDLS and YYNGEE. CDR3 DNA sequence: TGTGCCAGCAGCGTGAGAGGGGGACAAGAGACCCAGTACTTC. Its translation is CASSVRGGQETQYF.

The sample holds a few counts of this clonotype. This chain links TRBV4-1 with TRBJ2-7, with D possibly being TRBD1 (6 bases). Germline V gene data show CDR1 as MGHRA and CDR2 as YSYEKL. V lost 0 bases to trimming and J lost 5 bases, with 14 bases between them. The CDR3 runs to 15 residues. CDR3 residues: CASSQENRVNDEQYF. In DNA, the CDR3 is TGCGCCAGCAGCCAAGAAAACAGGGTTAACGACGAGCAGTACTTC.

This clonotype was counted only a few times. V gene TRBV12-3 or TRBV12-4 combines with J gene TRBJ2-1; weak D call: TRBD1 (6 bases). Trimming stripped 7 bases from V and 6 bases from J, with 13 bases between. The CDR3 runs to 13 residues. The CDR3 nucleotides are TGTGCCAGCAAAAACGAAGGGGGCAATGAGCAGTTCTTC. Translating gives CASKNEGGNEQFF.

In its sample, this clonotype was seen a few times. J is TRBJ2-2 and V is TRBV20-1; 10 bases line up with TRBD1. From germline, CDR1 is DFQATT and CDR2 SNEGSKA (reference sequence). V dropped 3 bases and J dropped 3; count of bases not matched to a gene: 7. The CDR3 has 16 amino acids. The CDR3 sequence: CSARGLDRGDTGELFF. In DNA form, the CDR3 reads TGCAGTGCTAGGGGGTTGGACAGGGGGGACACCGGGGAGCTGTTTTTT.

V usage is TRBV30 and J usage is TRBJ2-2; D is uncertain. Trimming cost V 2 bases and J 7 bases, with 14 bases left between them. Germline CDR1 and CDR2: GTSNPN and SVGIG (reference sequence). This CDR3 spans 14 amino acids. The CDR3 sequence: CAWSPGSSVGELFF. Here the CDR3 DNA reads TGTGCCTGGAGTCCAGGATCCTCCGTCGGGGAGCTGTTTTTT.

This rearrangement joins TRBV6-1 to TRBJ2-3; 9 positions agree with TRBD1. Germline-derived CDR1 and CDR2 are MNHNS and SASEGT. The CDR3 covers 15 residues. With 6 bases clipped from V and 4 bases from J, the junction kept 8 bases outside the gene matches. The CDR3 sequence: CASSIQGASADTQYF. CDR3 DNA: TGTGCCAGCAGCATACAGGGGGCTAGCGCAGATACGCAGTATTTT.

This clonotype has at least ten counts. The chain combines TRBV4-1 with TRBJ2-1; D is possibly TRBD2 (5 bases). The germline CDR1 and CDR2 sequences are MGHRA and YSYEKL. The CDR3 contains 14 residues. V was clipped by 1 base and J by 8 bases, with 12 bases between them. DNA of the CDR3: TGCGCCAGCAGCCAAGGGCGGCGGGTCGATGAGCAGTTCTTC. Translated, it gives CASSQGRRVDEQFF.

The chain uses TRBV25-1 and TRBJ2-7, with 7 bases lining up with TRBD1. CDR1 is MGHDK, CDR2 SYGVNS, per germline. V lost 1 base and J lost 5; bases outside the gene matches: 2. This CDR3 is 13 amino acids long. As DNA, the CDR3 is TGTGCCAGCAGTGAATGGACAGGCCACGAGCAGTACTTC. It codes for CASSEWTGHEQYF.

This clonotype was recorded a few times. The chain employs TRBV27 and TRBJ2-5; D remains ambiguous. The V and J ends lost 6 bases and 5 bases respectively, with 10 bases between them. The CDR3 runs to 12 residues. Looked up from germline, CDR1 is MNHEY and CDR2 is SMNVEV (reference sequence). CDR3 in amino acids: CASSGLDETQYF. DNA of the CDR3: TGTGCCAGCAGCGGGCTCGATGAGACCCAGTACTTC.

The table lists this clonotype with a few counts. The rearrangement uses TRBV12-3 or TRBV12-4 and TRBJ2-7; 7 bases are a match to TRBD2. V lost 6 bases to trimming and J lost 3 bases; unmatched junction nucleotides: 11. The CDR3 has 15 amino acids. The CDR3 spells CASRTHSGSNYEQYF. In DNA, the CDR3 is TGTGCCAGCAGAACACATAGCGGGTCTAACTACGAGCAGTACTTC.

The chain carries TRBV6-5 and TRBJ2-2; D perhaps matches TRBD1 (5 bases). The ends were cut back, 6 bases at V and 3 bases at J, with 14 bases in the middle. Germline V gene sequence: CDR1 MNHEY, CDR2 SVGAGI. This CDR3 contains 15 residues. CDR3 bases: TGTGCCAGCAGCTTACAGGTTGGGTACACCGGGGAGCTGTTTTTT. Its translation is CASSLQVGYTGELFF.